This passage covers 27 T cell receptor beta chains from one sample sequenced in a study of regulatory T cells in long-lasting Graves disease. TCR beta libraries were built with iRepertoire HTBI primers and Arm-PCR of CDR3 regions. MiXCR was run by TCRdb on the multiplex PCR reads, yielding one entry per CDR3 protein. The repertoire consists of about 450,000 distinct CDR3 sequences, with about a sixth occurring once and the leading ten covering approximately 11%. Sample time point: newly diagnosed GD, antithyroid drugs for less than 3 months. There was RNA extracted from PBMCs, and the TCR library was made from it. The data were also submitted as part of a second study, on T cells in Graves' hyperthyroidism and ophthalmopathy.

Sequencing used peripheral blood mononuclear cells (PBMCs), obtained at new diagnosis, from a patient treated with antithyroid drugs. All receptors derive from a woman aged 25-40 years with Graves disease.

V and J are TRBV10-3 and TRBJ2-3; 8 positions match TRBD1. Trimming removed 2 bases from V and 3 bases from J; junction bases left unmatched: 1. Germline V lookup: CDR1 ENHRY, CDR2 SYGVKD. The CDR3 totals 14 residues. Here the CDR3 reads CAISEHRGTDTQYF. The CDR3 nucleotides are TGTGCCATCAGTGAGCACAGGGGGACAGATACGCAGTATTTT.

This clonotype was seen at least ten times. This rearrangement joins TRBV6-1 to TRBJ2-1, with 11 bases matching TRBD2. Germline CDR1 MNHNS, CDR2 SASEGT. V dropped 7 bases and J dropped 4; count of bases not matched to a gene: 9. This CDR3 has 16 amino acids. CDR3: CASIKLLAGGYNEQFF. CDR3 DNA sequence: TGTGCCAGCATCAAACTCCTAGCGGGAGGTTACAATGAGCAGTTCTTC.

At least ten counts were recorded for this clonotype. This chain connects TRBV27 to TRBJ2-1; no clear D. The V end lost 5 bases, the J end lost 10 bases, and 15 bases lay between the germline ends. The CDR3 is 13 amino acids. The germline CDR1 and CDR2 sequences are MNHEY and SMNVEV (reference sequence). CDR3 loop: CASSRNPGNEQFF. In DNA form, the CDR3 reads TGTGCCAGCAGTCGAAATCCTGGTAACGAGCAGTTCTTC.

This clonotype has a count of ten or more. The J gene is TRBJ2-7, the V gene TRBV5-1; a weak D match, TRBD2 (6 bases). CDR1 and CDR2 (germline): SGHRS, YFSETQ. V dropped 4 bases and J dropped 0 bases, with 20 bases sitting between them. CDR3 length: 17 residues. The CDR3 reads CASSRSGTSVDSYEQYF. As DNA, the CDR3 is TGCGCCAGCAGCCGGTCTGGGACTTCAGTCGACTCCTACGAGCAGTACTTC. Looking up the rest from reference TRBV5-1 and TRBJ2-7 gives the full variable domain: KAGVTQTPRYLIKTRGQQVTLSCSPISGHRSVSWYQQTPGQGLQFLFEYFSETQRNKGNFPGRFSGRQFSNSRSEMNVSTLELGDSALYLCASSRSGTSVDSYEQYFGPGTRLTVT.

This clonotype was seen only a few times. This chain uses TRBV20-1 with TRBJ2-1; D assignment may be TRBD1 or TRBD2 (5 bases each). Germline values: CDR1 DFQATT, CDR2 SNEGSKA (reference sequence). The CDR3 has 14 amino acids. V was pared by 1 base and J by 4 bases, with 11 bases between. CDR3 protein: CSARVGTPYNEQFF. In DNA form, the CDR3 reads TGCAGTGCTAGAGTGGGGACCCCATACAATGAGCAGTTCTTC.

The J gene is TRBJ2-7, the V gene TRBV30; the D is unclear. The CDR3 runs to 10 residues. The ends were cut back, 5 bases at V and 5 bases at J, with 7 bases in the middle. Germline V gene sequence: CDR1 GTSNPN, CDR2 SVGIG (reference sequence). The chain's CDR3 is CAWVGHEQYF. For the CDR3, the DNA is TGTGCCTGGGTGGGTCACGAGCAGTACTTC.

This clonotype has a count of ten or more. The chain uses TRBV28 and TRBJ2-7, with D perhaps matching TRBD2 (5 bases). V shed 3 bases and J shed 3 bases, with 12 bases lying between them. Germline V CDR1 and CDR2: MDHEN, SYDVKM. The CDR3 is made up of 14 amino acids. CDR3 loop: CASSFSGISYEQYF. The CDR3 nucleotides are TGTGCCAGCAGTTTTTCCGGGATCAGCTACGAGCAGTACTTC.

This clonotype was counted ten times or more. The rearrangement joins TRBV7-8 to TRBJ2-7; possible D gene TRBD1, 6 bases. Germline CDR1 reads SGHVS; CDR2 reads FQNEAQ. The V end lost 1 base, the J end lost 4 bases, and 11 bases lay between the germline ends. This CDR3 is built from 14 residues. In DNA, the CDR3 is TGTGCCAGCAGCTTAGGGGGGCGGATTTACGAGCAGTACTTC. The encoded protein is CASSLGGRIYEQYF. Full variable domain (missing parts from reference TRBV7-8 and TRBJ2-7): GAGVSQSPRYKVAKRGQDVALRCDPISGHVSLFWYQQALGQGPEFLTYFQNEAQLDKSGLPSDRFFAERPEGSVSTLKIQRTQQEDSAVYLCASSLGGRIYEQYFGPGTRLTVT.

Note on this clonotype: A read error may be the cause here, since a much bigger clone is one base away. CDR3 DNA sequence: TGTGCCAGCAGTAGGACAGGCCGAGCCAAAGACATTCAGTACTTC. It encodes CASSRTGRAKDIQYF. This chain links TRBV27 with TRBJ2-4; 7 bases align to TRBD1. Germline CDR1 reads MNHEY; CDR2 reads SMNVEV (reference sequence). This CDR3 contains 15 residues.

As for this clonotype: A much larger clone lies a single base off, so this may be a read error. V and J are TRBV10-3 and TRBJ1-1; D may be TRBD1 (6 bases). Germline V gene data show CDR1 as ENHRY and CDR2 as SYGVKD. This CDR3 comprises 16 residues. V lost 4 bases and J 6 bases, leaving 21 bases between the germline ends. CDR3 region: CAISGGDGQHYAEAFF. The CDR3 coding sequence is TGTGCCATCAGTGGGGGGGACGGACAGCACTACGCTGAAGCTTTCTTT.

This clonotype was detected ten times or more. V is TRBV7-9 and J is TRBJ2-1; 11 nucleotides agree with TRBD2. The CDR3 runs to 15 residues. The V gene's germline CDR1 is SEHNR and CDR2 FQNEAQ (reference sequence). The V gene end was trimmed by 6 bases and the J gene end by 8 bases; junction bases not matched to a gene: 9. In DNA, the CDR3 is TGTGCCAGCAGAATAGCGGGAGGGCCTGGGGATGAGCAGTTCTTC. This gives the protein CASRIAGGPGDEQFF.

The rearrangement links TRBV27 to TRBJ2-2; D is perhaps TRBD1 (6 bases). The CDR3 covers 14 residues. Germline V gene lookup returns CDR1 MNHEY and CDR2 SMNVEV (reference sequence). The V gene lost 3 bases and the J gene lost 5 bases, with 10 bases spanning the gap. DNA of the CDR3: TGTGCCAGCAGTTTGCAGGGGATAACCGGGGAGCTGTTTTTT. It encodes CASSLQGITGELFF.

This clonotype was picked up many times. The chain carries TRBV6-2 or TRBV6-3 and TRBJ2-4, with TRBD1 as a possible D gene (6 bases). The V and J ends lost 2 bases and 5 bases respectively, with 7 bases between them. The CDR3 covers 13 residues. Germline CDR1 reads MNHEY; CDR2 reads SVGEGT. Here the CDR3 reads CASSYAGENIQYF. CDR3 nucleotide sequence: TGTGCCAGCAGTTACGCAGGGGAAAACATTCAGTACTTC.

This clonotype was detected ten times or more. This sequence joins TRBV12-3 or TRBV12-4 and TRBJ1-2; D is undetermined. The CDR3 loop spans 13 amino acids. V lost 1 base, J lost 1 base, and 4 bases lay in between. In DNA form, the CDR3 reads TGTGCCAGCAGTTTAGACAATAACTATGGCTACACCTTC. Protein: CASSLDNNYGYTF.

In the case of this clonotype: It may be a read error: a sequence one base away is much more abundant. The V call is TRBV3-1, the J call TRBJ2-1, with D hard to call. The length of the CDR3 is 13 residues. The germline gives CDR1 LGHDT, CDR2 YNNKEL (reference sequence). The CDR3 loop is CASTGYSYNDQFF. The DNA for the CDR3 is TGTGCCAGCACCGGTTACTCCTACAATGATCAGTTCTTC.

This clonotype showed up many times. V and J are TRBV7-9 and TRBJ2-1; 8 nucleotides align to TRBD2. Germline V gives CDR1 SEHNR, CDR2 FQNEAQ (reference sequence). V shed 7 bases, J shed 7 bases, and the junction held 12 bases outside the gene matches. This CDR3 has 15 amino acids. The CDR3 is CASTSGGGGMNEQFF. CDR3 DNA sequence: TGTGCCAGCACCTCCGGGGGGGGAGGGATGAATGAGCAGTTCTTC.

This clonotype has only one observation. The rearrangement links TRBV29-1 to TRBJ2-1; TRBD2 agrees at 9 bases. CDR1 SQVTM and CDR2 ANQGSEA come from the germline V gene. Germline trimming cut 6 bases from V and 5 bases from J; bases unmatched to any gene: 11. This CDR3 has 15 residues. CDR3 sequence: CSVPHSGSLHNEQFF. CDR3 in DNA: TGCAGCGTACCCCATAGCGGGAGTCTCCACAATGAGCAGTTCTTC.

The CDR3 nucleotides are TGTGCCAGCAGTGAATGGAGCGGGAGGGCGAACACCGGGGAGCTGTTTTTT. The encoded protein is CASSEWSGRANTGELFF. The rearrangement links TRBV25-1 to TRBJ2-2, with 10 bases fitting TRBD2. The germline CDR1 and CDR2 sequences are MGHDK and SYGVNS. V dropped 1 base and J dropped 0; count of bases not matched to a gene: 2. The CDR3 runs 17 residues.

In its sample, this clonotype was seen a few times. The chain uses TRBV6-9 and TRBJ2-3; D may be TRBD2 (6 bases). The V and J ends lost 7 bases and 1 base respectively, with 21 bases between them. The CDR3 has 17 residues. The germline V gene has CDR1 MNHGY and CDR2 SVAAGI. For the CDR3, the DNA is TGTGCCAGCAATTACCTCTCTCGCGGGGTCGGCACAGATACGCAGTATTTT. This codes for CASNYLSRGVGTDTQYF.

This clonotype was detected a few times. This chain joins TRBV28 and TRBJ1-4; D is possibly TRBD1 (6 bases). Germline V gene data show CDR1 as MDHEN and CDR2 as SYDVKM. V was clipped by 3 bases and J by 7 bases, with 12 bases between them. The CDR3 spans 14 residues. The CDR3 DNA is TGTGCCAGCAGTTTCCAACAGGGTTCTGAAAAACTGTTTTTT. It is translated as CASSFQQGSEKLFF.

This clonotype was seen a few times. This rearrangement joins TRBV9 to TRBJ1-1, with 7 bases aligning to TRBD1. Germline V gives CDR1 SGDLS, CDR2 YYNGEE. The CDR3 is 15 amino acids. After removal of 2 bases from V and 3 bases from J, the junction contained 7 bases not matched to a gene. The CDR3 DNA is TGTGCCAGCAGCGTGACAGGGAGGCGGGACACTGAAGCTTTCTTT. Amino acids: CASSVTGRRDTEAFF. Full variable domain (remainder filled in from reference TRBV9 and TRBJ1-1): DSGVTQTPKHLITATGQRVTLRCSPRSGDLSVYWYQQSLDQGLQFLIQYYNGEERAKGNILERFSAQQFPDLHSELNLSSLELGDSALYFCASSVTGRRDTEAFFGQGTRLTVV.

The table lists this clonotype with a count of one. The chain has TRBV5-4 and TRBJ2-5; TRBD2 matches at 13 bases. Unmatched junction bases numbered 8, after V lost 5 bases and J lost 7 bases. CDR1 SGHNT and CDR2 YYREEE come from the germline V gene (reference sequence). This CDR3 is built from 15 residues. Written as DNA, the CDR3 is TGTGCCAGCAGTTCCGGGACTAGCGGGACGGGGACCCAGTACTTC. Encoded protein: CASSSGTSGTGTQYF.

This clonotype was detected many times. DNA of the CDR3: TGTGCCAGCAGTCCCCAGACAGGGGCACTGGGAGGCTACACCTTC. The encoded protein is CASSPQTGALGGYTF. The chain links TRBV6-2 or TRBV6-3 to TRBJ1-2; TRBD1 aligns across 8 bases. CDR1 is MNHEY, CDR2 SVGEGT, per germline. The CDR3 is 15 residues long. The ends lost 5 bases at V and 8 bases at J; junction bases unmatched: 13.

This clonotype appeared many times. The chain employs TRBV20-1 and TRBJ2-3; TRBD2 aligns across 8 bases. This CDR3 region has 14 residues. CDR1 and CDR2 from the germline V gene are DFQATT and SNEGSKA (reference sequence). Trimming cost V 3 bases and J 1 base; bases outside gene matches: 3. CDR3 sequence reads: CSARSLAGTDTQYF. In DNA form, the CDR3 reads TGCAGTGCTAGGTCACTAGCGGGCACAGATACGCAGTATTTT.

The chain couples TRBV10-3 to TRBJ2-7; 12 bases are shared with TRBD2. The V gene end was trimmed by 3 bases and the J gene end by 0 bases; junction bases not matched to a gene: 3. The CDR3 sequence is 16 residues long. Germline V gives CDR1 ENHRY, CDR2 SYGVKD. As DNA, the CDR3 is TGTGCCATCAGTGACAGACTAGCGGGAGTCTCCTACGAGCAGTACTTC. Translating it yields CAISDRLAGVSYEQYF.

The J gene is TRBJ2-7, the V gene TRBV29-1; no firm D call. Trimming pared 0 bases from V and 2 bases from J, leaving 8 bases between. The CDR3 is 13 amino acids. From germline, CDR1 is SQVTM and CDR2 ANQGSEA. The CDR3: CSVEDQVTYEQYF. For the CDR3, the DNA is TGCAGCGTTGAAGATCAGGTGACCTACGAGCAGTACTTC.

The table lists this clonotype with many counts. J is TRBJ2-7 and V is TRBV28; D unclear. The CDR3 extends over 15 amino acids. V was trimmed by 10 bases and J by 0 bases, leaving 19 bases between them. Germline values: CDR1 MDHEN, CDR2 SYDVKM. DNA of the CDR3: TGTGCCACCAACGACCCTCTTAGAAGCTCCTACGAGCAGTACTTC. Its translation: CATNDPLRSSYEQYF.